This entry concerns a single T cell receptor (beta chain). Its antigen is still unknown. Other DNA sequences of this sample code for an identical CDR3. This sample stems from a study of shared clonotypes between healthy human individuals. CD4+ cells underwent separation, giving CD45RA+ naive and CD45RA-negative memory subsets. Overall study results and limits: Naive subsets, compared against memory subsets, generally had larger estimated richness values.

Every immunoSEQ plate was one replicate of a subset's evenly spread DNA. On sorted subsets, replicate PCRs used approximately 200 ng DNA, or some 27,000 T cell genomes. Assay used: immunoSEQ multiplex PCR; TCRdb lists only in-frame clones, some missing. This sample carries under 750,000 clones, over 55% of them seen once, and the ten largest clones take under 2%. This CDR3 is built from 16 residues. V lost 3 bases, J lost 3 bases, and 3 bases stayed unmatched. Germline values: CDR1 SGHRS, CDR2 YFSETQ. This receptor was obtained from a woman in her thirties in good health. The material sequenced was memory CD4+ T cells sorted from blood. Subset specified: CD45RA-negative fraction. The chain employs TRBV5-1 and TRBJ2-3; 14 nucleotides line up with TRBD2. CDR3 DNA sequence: TGCGCCAGCAGCTCGGGGACTAGCGGGAGAACAGATACGCAGTATTTT. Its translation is CASSSGTSGRTDTQYF.